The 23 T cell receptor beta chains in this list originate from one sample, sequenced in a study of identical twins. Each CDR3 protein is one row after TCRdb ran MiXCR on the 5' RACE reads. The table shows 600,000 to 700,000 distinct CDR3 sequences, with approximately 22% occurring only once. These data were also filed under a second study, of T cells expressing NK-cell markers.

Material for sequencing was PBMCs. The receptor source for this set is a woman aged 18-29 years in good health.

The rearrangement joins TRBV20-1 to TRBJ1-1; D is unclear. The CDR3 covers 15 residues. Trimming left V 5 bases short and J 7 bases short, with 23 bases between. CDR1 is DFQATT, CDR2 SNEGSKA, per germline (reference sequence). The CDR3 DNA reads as TGCAGTGCTCACGAACCGACGGGCGAACAAAGTGAAGCTTTCTTT. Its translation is CSAHEPTGEQSEAFF.

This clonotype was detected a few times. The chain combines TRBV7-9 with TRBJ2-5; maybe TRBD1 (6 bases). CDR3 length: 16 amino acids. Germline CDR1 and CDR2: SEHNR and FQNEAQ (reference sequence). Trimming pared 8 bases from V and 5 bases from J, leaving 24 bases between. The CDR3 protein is CASSGDLVSSDETQYF. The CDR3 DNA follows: TGTGCCAGCTCAGGGGATCTCGTCTCCTCCGACGAGACCCAGTACTTC.

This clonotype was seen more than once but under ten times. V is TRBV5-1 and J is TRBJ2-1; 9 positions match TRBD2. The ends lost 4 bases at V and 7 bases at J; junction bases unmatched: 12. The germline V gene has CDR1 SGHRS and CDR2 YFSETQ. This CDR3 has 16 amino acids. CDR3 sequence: CASSGRHSSGINEQFF. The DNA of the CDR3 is TGCGCCAGCAGCGGACGGCACTCTAGCGGGATAAATGAGCAGTTCTTC.

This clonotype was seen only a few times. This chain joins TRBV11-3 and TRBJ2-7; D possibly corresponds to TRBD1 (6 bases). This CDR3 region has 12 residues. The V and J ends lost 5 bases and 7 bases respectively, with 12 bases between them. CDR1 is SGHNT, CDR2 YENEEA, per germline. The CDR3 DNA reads TGTGCCAGCAGCCAGGGGAACGGGGAGCAGTACTTC. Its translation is CASSQGNGEQYF.

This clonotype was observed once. The CDR3 DNA reads as TGTGCCAGCAGCCTCTACCTAGGACTAGCGGGGAACACCGGGGAGCTGTTTTTT. Its translation: CASSLYLGLAGNTGELFF. The chain employs TRBV11-2 and TRBJ2-2, with 11 bases that match TRBD2. Trimming at V came to 5 bases and at J to 1 base, leaving 9 bases not matched to a gene. Germline loops: CDR1 SGHAT, CDR2 FQNNGV. The CDR3 totals 18 residues. Looking up the rest from reference TRBV11-2 and TRBJ2-2 gives the full variable domain: EAGVAQSPRYKIIEKRQSVAFWCNPISGHATLYWYQQILGQGPKLLIQFQNNGVVDDSQLPKDRFSAERLKGVDSTLKIQPAKLEDSAVYLCASSLYLGLAGNTGELFFGEGSRLTVL.

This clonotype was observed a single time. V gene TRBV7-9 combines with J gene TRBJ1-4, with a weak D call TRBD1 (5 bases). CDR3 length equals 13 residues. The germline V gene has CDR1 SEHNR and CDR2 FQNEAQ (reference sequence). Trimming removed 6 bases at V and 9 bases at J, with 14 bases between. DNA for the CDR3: TGTGCCAGCAGTCGACAGCCAGGGCAAAAACTGTTTTTT. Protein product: CASSRQPGQKLFF.

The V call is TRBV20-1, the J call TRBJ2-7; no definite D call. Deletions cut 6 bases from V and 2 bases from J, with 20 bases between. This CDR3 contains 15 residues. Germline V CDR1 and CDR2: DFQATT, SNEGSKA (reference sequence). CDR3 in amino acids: CSAAQLPVKAYEQYF. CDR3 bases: TGCAGTGCCGCTCAGCTCCCCGTAAAGGCCTACGAGCAGTACTTC.

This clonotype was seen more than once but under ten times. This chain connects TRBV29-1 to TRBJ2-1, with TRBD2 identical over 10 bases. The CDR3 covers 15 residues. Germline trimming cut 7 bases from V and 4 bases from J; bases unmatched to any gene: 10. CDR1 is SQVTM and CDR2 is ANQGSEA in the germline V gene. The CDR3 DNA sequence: TGCAGCGACACTAAGACTAGCGGGTGGTACAATGAGCAGTTCTTC. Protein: CSDTKTSGWYNEQFF.

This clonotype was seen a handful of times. CDR3 residues: CASSYRAGNQPQHF. As DNA, the CDR3 is TGTGCCAGCAGTTACCGGGCAGGGAATCAGCCCCAGCATTTT. This chain joins TRBV6-5 and TRBJ1-5; a weak D match, TRBD1 (5 bases). In germline, CDR1 is MNHEY, CDR2 SVGAGI. The CDR3 contains 14 residues. V was pared by 2 bases and J by 4 bases, with 9 bases between.

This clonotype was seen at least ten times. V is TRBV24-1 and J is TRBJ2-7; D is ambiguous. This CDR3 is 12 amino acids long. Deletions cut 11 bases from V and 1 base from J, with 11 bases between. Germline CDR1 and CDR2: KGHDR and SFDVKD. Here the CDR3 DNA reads TGTGCCAGAGGACCCCGATCCTACGAGCAGTACTTC. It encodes CARGPRSYEQYF.

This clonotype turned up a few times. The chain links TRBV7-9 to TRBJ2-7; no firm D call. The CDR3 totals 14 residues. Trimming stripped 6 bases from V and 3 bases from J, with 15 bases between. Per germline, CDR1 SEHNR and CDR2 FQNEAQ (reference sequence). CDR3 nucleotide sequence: TGTGCCAGCAGTTTCTGGGCGGACCTCTACGAGCAGTACTTC. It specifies CASSFWADLYEQYF.

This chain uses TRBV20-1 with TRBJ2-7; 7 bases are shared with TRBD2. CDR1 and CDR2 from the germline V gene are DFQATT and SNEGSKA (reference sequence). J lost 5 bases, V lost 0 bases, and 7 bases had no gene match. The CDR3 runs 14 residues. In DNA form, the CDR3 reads TGCAGTGCTAGAGATTTCACTAGCGCTGACGAGCAGTACTTC. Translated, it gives CSARDFTSADEQYF.

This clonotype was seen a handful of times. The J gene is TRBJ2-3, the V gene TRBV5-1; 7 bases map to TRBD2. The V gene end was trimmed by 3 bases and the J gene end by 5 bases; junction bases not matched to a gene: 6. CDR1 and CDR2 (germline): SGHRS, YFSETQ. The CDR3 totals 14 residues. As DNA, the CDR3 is TGCGCCAGCAGCTCTACTAGCGTGGGAGATACGCAGTATTTT. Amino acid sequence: CASSSTSVGDTQYF.

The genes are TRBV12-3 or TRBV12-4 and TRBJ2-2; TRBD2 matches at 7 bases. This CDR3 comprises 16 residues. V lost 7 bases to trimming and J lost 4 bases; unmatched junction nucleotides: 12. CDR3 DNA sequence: TGTGCCAGCACCTCCCTGGCCCTAGCGGCCACCGGGGAGCTGTTTTTT. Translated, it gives CASTSLALAATGELFF.

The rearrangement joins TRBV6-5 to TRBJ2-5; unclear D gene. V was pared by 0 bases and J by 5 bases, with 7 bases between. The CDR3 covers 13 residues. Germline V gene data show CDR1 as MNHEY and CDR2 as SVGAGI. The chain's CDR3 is CASSYSLTETQYF. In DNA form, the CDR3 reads TGTGCCAGCAGTTACTCCCTGACGGAGACCCAGTACTTC.

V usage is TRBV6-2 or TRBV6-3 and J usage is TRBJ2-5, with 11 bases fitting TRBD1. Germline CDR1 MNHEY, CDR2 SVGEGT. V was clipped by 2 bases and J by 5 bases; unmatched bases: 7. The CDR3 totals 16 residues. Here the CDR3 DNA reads TGTGCCAGCAGTTACCGCGGGACAGGGGGTCTGGAGACCCAGTACTTC. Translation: CASSYRGTGGLETQYF.

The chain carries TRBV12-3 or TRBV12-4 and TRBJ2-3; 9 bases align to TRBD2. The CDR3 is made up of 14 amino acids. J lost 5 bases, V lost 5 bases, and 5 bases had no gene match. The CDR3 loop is CASSQTSGLDTQYF. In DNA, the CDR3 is TGTGCCAGCAGTCAAACTAGCGGGTTAGATACGCAGTATTTT.

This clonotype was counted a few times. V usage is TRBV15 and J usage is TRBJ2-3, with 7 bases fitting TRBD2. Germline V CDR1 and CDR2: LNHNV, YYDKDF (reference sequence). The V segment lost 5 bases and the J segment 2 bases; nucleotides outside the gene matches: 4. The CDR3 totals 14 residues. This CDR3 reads CATSGRLATDTQYF. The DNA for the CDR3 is TGTGCCACCAGCGGGAGACTAGCCACAGATACGCAGTATTTT.

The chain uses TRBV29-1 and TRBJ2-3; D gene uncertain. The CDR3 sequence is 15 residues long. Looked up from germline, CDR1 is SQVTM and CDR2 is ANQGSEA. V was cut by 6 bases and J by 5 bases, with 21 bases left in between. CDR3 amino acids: CSVGRAKSKGDTQYF. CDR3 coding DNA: TGCAGCGTCGGAAGGGCCAAGTCCAAAGGAGATACGCAGTATTTT.

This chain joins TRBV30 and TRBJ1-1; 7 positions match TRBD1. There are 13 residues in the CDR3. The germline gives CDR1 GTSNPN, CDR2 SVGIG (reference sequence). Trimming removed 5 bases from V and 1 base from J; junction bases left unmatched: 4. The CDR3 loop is CAWCDRENTEAFF. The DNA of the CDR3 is TGTGCCTGGTGTGACAGGGAGAACACTGAAGCTTTCTTT.

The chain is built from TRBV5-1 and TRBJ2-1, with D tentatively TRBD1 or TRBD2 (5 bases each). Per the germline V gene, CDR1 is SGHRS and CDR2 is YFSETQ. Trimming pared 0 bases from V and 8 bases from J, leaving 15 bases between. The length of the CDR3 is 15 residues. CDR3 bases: TGCGCCAGCAGCTTGGACCCGGGACGAACCGATGAGCAGTTCTTC. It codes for CASSLDPGRTDEQFF.

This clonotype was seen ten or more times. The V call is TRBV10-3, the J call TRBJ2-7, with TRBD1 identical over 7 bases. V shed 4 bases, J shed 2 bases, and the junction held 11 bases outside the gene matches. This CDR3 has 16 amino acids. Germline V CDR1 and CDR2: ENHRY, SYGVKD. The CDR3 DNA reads TGTGCCATCAGTGGTGAGACAGGGATGGAGACCTACGAGCAGTACTTC. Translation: CAISGETGMETYEQYF.

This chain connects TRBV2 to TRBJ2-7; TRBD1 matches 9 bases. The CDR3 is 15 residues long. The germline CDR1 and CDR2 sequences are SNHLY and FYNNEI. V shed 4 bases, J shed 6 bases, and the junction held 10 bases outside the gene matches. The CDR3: CASSAFGTGSPEQYF. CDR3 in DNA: TGTGCCAGCAGTGCCTTTGGGACAGGGTCCCCCGAGCAGTACTTC.